The clone carrying this T cell receptor (beta chain) was recorded at least ten times. This sample is part of a study of Graves' ophthalmopathy and Graves' hyperthyroidism. Amplification targeted the TCR beta CDR3 regions, with RNA transcripts as the source material. An initial RT-PCR round employing HTBI primers preceded a second-round multiplex PCR. TCRdb itself ran the multiplex PCR reads through MiXCR, one entry per CDR3 protein. The table shows almost 400,000 distinct CDR3 sequences, with around 18% occurring only once. This clonotype was sampled from a woman aged 18-29 years with Graves' ophthalmopathy. The sample taken for sequencing was peripheral blood.

Here the CDR3 DNA reads TGTGCCAGCAGTTACCTACCCGGGACAGGGGCGGAAGCTTTCTTT. Translating it yields CASSYLPGTGAEAFF. This chain connects TRBV6-2 or TRBV6-3 to TRBJ1-1, with 10 bases aligning to TRBD1. Germline loops: CDR1 MNHEY, CDR2 SVGEGT. With 2 bases clipped from V and 8 bases from J, the junction kept 8 bases outside the gene matches. This CDR3 has 15 residues.